Listed below are T cell receptor beta chains from one sample, sequenced in a study of cytomegalovirus exposure and HLA in healthy donors. Clones were sequenced by immunoSEQ multiplex PCR, and TCRdb holds only the in-frame ones, with some missing. Of more than 140,000 clones in the sample, about 79% are singletons; the top ten hold roughly 0.69%. Sequencing was carried out using PBMCs. Every receptor here comes from a male donor in good health and CMV-seronegative. CDR3s leave out the opening cysteine and the closing phenylalanine or tryptophan. A D gene is named only where the DNA matches it firmly.

TRBV5-1	TRBD2	TRBJ2-7	ASSGYSGTSSYEQY
TRBV6-5	NA	TRBJ1-1	ASSYSRRGNTEAF
TRBV6-1	TRBD1	TRBJ1-6	ASSELTGGLH
TRBV6-5	NA	TRBJ2-1	ASSRSYNEQF
TRBV9	NA	TRBJ1-6	ASSVAGQGSAPLH
TRBV5-1	TRBD1	TRBJ1-2	ASSLGQGLGYGYT
TRBV30	NA	TRBJ2-7	AWTHGGSYEQY
TRBV9	NA	TRBJ1-1	ASSSSVAEAF
TRBV5-4	TRBD1	TRBJ1-1	ASSPPDRGTEAF
TRBV6-6	NA	NA	ASSYSPRGAHEQY
TRBV5-1	TRBD1	TRBJ2-7	ASSIKGQAYEQY
TRBV7-2	NA	TRBJ2-7	ASSLGDGGLYEQY
TRBV5-6	TRBD1	TRBJ1-2	ASSFGTGGRGYT
TRBV29-1	NA	TRBJ1-3	SARTGSAGNTIY
TRBV18	TRBD1	TRBJ2-7	ASSPPYPGQGREQY
TRBV6-6	NA	NA	ASSHSAYEQY
TRBV9	NA	TRBJ1-6	ASSDGGQLNSPLH
TRBV7-6	TRBD2	TRBJ2-2	ASSRIAGGPSGELF
TRBV6-1	TRBD1	TRBJ1-6	ASSVRDRVNSPLH
TRBV4-3	TRBD1	TRBJ2-1	ASSQDTGGRNEQF
TRBV5-6	NA	TRBJ2-5	ARGRDSRQETQY
TRBV7-3	NA	TRBJ2-2	ASSHTNTGELF
TRBV7-9	NA	TRBJ2-5	ASSFGGIQETQY
TRBV9	TRBD2	TRBJ2-7	ASRPGTSGEQY
TRBV27	NA	TRBJ2-1	ASSSARQEQF
TRBV9	NA	TRBJ2-7	ASSRRGEGVYEQY
TRBV19	TRBD1	TRBJ1-5	ASSQGGEISPQH
TRBV7-9	NA	TRBJ1-4	ASSLDGLRANEKLF
TRBV18	NA	TRBJ2-1	ASSPGWGPGNEQF
TRBV7-2	TRBD2	TRBJ2-7	ASSNSGTSAEQY
TRBV11-2	NA	TRBJ1-4	ASSQAIVRGARDEKLF
TRBV9	TRBD1	TRBJ2-6	ASSASRDRGHYNSGANVLT
TRBV29-1	NA	TRBJ1-1	SVEDTGKNTEAF
TRBV6-5	NA	TRBJ2-2	ASSLRGLLTGELF
TRBV2	TRBD1	TRBJ2-7	ASTIATGNEQY
TRBV7-9	TRBD1	TRBJ1-1	ASSAPQGRDTEAF